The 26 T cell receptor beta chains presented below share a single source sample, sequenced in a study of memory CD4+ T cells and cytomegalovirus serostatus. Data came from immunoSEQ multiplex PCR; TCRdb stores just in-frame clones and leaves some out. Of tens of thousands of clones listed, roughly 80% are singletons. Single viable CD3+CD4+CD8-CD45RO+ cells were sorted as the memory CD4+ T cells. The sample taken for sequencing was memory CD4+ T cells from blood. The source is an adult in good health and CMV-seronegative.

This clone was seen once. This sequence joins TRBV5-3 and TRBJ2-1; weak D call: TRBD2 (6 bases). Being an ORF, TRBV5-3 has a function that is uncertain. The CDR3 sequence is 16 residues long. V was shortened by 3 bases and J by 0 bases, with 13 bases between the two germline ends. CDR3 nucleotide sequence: TGTGCCAGAAGCTCCCTCGGAGGGAGCTCCTACAATGAGCAGTTCTTC. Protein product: CARSSLGGSSYNEQFF.

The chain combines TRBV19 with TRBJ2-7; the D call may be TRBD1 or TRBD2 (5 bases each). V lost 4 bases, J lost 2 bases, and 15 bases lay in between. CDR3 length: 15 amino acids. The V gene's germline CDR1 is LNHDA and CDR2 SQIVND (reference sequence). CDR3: CASSNDVRGAYEQYF. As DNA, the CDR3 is TGTGCCAGTAGTAACGACGTGAGGGGAGCCTACGAGCAGTACTTC.

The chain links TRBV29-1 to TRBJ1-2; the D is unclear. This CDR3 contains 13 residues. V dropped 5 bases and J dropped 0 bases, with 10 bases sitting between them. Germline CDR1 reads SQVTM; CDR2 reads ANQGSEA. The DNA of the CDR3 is TGCAGCGTTATGGCCGATACTAACTATGGCTACACCTTC. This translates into CSVMADTNYGYTF.

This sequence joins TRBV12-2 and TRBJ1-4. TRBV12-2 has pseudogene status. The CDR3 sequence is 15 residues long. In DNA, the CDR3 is TGTGCAAGTCGCTCTTTCAGGGGGGAGGGTGAAAAACTGTTTTTT. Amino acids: CASRSFRGEGEKLFF.

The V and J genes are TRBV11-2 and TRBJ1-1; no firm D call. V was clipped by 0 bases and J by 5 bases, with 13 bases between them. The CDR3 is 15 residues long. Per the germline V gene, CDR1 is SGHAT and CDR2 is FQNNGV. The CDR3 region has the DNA TGTGCCAGCAGCTTAGAGGGGTCGAGGAGGACTGAAGCTTTCTTT. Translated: CASSLEGSRRTEAFF.

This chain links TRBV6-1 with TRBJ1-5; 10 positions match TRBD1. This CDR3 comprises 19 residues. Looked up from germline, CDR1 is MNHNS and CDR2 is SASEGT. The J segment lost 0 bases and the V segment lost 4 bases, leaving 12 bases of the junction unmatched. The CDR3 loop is CASSVGTGDFISSNQPQHF. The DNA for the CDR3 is TGTGCCAGCAGTGTCGGGACAGGGGATTTCATTTCTAGCAATCAGCCCCAGCATTTT.

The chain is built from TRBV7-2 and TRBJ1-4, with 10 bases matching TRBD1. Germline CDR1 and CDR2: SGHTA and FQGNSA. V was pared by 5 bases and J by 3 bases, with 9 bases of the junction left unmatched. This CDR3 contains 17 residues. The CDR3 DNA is TGTGCCAGCAGCCCCCAGGGACAGGGGCCCGCTAATGAAAAACTGTTTTTT. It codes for CASSPQGQGPANEKLFF.

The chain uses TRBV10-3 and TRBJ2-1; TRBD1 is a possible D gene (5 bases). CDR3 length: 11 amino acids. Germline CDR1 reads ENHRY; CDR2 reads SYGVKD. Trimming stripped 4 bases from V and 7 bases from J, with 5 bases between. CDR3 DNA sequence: TGTGCCATCAGTGGACAGAATGAGCAGTTCTTC. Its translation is CAISGQNEQFF.

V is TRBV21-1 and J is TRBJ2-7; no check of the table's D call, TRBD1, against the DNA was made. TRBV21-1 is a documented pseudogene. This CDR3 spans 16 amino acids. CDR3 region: CASSKAGGTGPVEQYF. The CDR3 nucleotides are TGTGCCAGCAGCAAAGCGGGCGGGACAGGGCCGGTCGAGCAGTACTTC.

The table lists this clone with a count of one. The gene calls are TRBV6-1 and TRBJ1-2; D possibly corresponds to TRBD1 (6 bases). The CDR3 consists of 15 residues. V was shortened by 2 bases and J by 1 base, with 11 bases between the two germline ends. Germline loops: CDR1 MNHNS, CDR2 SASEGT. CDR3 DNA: TGTGCCAGCAGTGAAAGGGACAAGGGTAACTATGGCTACACCTTC. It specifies CASSERDKGNYGYTF.

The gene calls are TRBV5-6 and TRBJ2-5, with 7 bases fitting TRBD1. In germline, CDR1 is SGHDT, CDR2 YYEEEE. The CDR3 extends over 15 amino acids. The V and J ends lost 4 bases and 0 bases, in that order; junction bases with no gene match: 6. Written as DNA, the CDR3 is TGTGCCAGCAGCACGGGACAGTCGTACCAAGAGACCCAGTACTTC. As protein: CASSTGQSYQETQYF.

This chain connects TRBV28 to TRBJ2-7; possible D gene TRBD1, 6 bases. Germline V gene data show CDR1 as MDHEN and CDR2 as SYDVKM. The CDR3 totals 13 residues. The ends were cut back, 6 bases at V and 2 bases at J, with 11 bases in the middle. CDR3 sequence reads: CASRRQATYEQYF. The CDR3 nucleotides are TGTGCCAGCAGGCGACAGGCCACCTACGAGCAGTACTTC.

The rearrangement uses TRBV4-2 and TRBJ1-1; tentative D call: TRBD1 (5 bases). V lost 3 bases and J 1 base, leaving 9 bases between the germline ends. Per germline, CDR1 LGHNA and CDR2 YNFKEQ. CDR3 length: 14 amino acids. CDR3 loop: CASSHQGRNTEAFF. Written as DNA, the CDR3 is TGTGCCAGCAGCCACCAGGGCCGGAACACTGAAGCTTTCTTT.

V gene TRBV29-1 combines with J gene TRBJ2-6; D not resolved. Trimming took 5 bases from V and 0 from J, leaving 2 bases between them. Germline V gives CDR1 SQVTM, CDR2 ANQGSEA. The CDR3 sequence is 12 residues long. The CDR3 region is CSVNSGANVLTF. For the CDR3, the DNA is TGCAGCGTTAACTCTGGGGCCAACGTCCTGACTTTC.

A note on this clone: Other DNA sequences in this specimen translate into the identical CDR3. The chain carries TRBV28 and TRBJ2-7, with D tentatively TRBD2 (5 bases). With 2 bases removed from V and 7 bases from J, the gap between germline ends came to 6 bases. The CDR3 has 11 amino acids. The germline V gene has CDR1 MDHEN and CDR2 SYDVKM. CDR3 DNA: TGTGCCAGCAGTTTACGGGATGAGCAGTACTTC. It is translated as CASSLRDEQYF.

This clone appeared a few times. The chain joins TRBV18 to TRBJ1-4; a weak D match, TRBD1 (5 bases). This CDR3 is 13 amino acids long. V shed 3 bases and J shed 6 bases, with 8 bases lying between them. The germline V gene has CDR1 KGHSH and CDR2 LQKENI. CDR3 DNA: TGTGCCAGCTCACCCGACAGTTATGAAAAACTGTTTTTT. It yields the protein CASSPDSYEKLFF.

DNA of the CDR3: TGTGCCAGCAGCTCGGGACTAGCGGGCACAGATACGCAGTATTTT. Its translation is CASSSGLAGTDTQYF. This chain uses TRBV11-2 with TRBJ2-3, with 11 nucleotides matching TRBD2. Germline assignment: CDR1 SGHAT and CDR2 FQNNGV. The V and J ends lost 4 bases and 1 base, in that order; junction bases with no gene match: 1. The CDR3 runs to 15 residues.

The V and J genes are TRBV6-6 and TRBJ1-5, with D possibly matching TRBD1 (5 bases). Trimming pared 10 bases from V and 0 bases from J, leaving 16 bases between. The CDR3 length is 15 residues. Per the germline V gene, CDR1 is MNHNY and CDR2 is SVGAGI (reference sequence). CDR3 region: CATRGGTTSNQPQHF. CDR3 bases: TGTGCCACCCGGGGGGGGACCACTAGCAATCAGCCCCAGCATTTT.

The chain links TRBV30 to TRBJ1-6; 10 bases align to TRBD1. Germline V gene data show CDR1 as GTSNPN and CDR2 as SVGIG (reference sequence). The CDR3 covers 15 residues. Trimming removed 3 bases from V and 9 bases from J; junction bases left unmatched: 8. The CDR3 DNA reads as TGTGCCTGGAGGCGAGACAGGGGGCAAGCTTCACCCCTCCACTTT. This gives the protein CAWRRDRGQASPLHF.

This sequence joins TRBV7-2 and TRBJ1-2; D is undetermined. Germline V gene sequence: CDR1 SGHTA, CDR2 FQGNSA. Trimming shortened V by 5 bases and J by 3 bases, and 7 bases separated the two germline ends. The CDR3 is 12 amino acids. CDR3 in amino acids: CASSPTDYGYTF. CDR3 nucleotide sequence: TGTGCCAGCAGCCCCACAGACTATGGCTACACCTTC.

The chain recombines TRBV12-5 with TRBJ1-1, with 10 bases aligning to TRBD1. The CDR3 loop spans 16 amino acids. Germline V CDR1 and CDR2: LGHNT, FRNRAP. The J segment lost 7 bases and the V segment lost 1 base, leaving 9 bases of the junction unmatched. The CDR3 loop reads CASGLALTGGTGEAFF. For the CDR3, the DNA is TGTGCTAGTGGTTTGGCTTTGACAGGGGGCACGGGTGAAGCTTTCTTT.

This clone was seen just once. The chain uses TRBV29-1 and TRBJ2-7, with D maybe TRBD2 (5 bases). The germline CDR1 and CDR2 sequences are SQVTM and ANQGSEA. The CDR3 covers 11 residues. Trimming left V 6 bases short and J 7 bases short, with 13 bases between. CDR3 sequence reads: CSVGDNVEQYF. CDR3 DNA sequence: TGCAGCGTGGGAGATAATGTGGAGCAGTACTTC.

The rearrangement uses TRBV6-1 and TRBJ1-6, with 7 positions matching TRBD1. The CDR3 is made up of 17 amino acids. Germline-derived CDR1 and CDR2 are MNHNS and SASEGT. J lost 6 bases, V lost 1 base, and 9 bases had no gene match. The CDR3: CASSEVPDRVVNSPLHF. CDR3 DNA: TGTGCCAGCAGTGAAGTCCCTGACAGGGTGGTTAATTCACCCCTCCACTTT.

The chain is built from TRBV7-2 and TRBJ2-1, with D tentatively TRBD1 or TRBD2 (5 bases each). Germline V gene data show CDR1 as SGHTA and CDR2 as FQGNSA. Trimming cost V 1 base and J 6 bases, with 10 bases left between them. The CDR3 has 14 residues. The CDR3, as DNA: TGTGCCAGCAGCTTAGTGAGGGGAAGCAATGAGCAGTTCTTC. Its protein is CASSLVRGSNEQFF.

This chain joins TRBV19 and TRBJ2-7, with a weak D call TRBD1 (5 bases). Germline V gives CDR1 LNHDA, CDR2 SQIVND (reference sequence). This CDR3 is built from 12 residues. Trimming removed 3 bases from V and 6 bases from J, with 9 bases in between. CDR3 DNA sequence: TGTGCCAGTAGTATCCAGGGTGGCGAGCAGTACTTC. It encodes CASSIQGGEQYF.

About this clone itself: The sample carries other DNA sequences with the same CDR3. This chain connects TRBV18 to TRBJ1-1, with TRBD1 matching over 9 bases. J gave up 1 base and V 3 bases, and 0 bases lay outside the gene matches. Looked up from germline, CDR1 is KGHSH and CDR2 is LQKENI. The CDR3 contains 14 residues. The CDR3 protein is CASSPGQGNTEAFF. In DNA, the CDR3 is TGTGCCAGCTCACCGGGACAGGGGAACACTGAAGCTTTCTTT.